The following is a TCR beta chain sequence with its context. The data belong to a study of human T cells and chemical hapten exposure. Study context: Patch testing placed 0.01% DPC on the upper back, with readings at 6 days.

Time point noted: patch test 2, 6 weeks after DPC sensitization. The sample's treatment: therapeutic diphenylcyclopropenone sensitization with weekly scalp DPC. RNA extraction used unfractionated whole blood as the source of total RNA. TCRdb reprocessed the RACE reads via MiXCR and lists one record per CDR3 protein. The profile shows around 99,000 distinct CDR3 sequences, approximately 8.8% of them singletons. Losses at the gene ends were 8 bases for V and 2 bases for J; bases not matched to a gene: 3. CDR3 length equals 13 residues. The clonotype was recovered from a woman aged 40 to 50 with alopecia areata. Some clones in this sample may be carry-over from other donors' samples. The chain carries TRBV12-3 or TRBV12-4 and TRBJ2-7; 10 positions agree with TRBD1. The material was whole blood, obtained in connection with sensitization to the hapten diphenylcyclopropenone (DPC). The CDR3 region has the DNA TGTGCCAGCGGGGGGACAGGGGCCTACGAGCAGTACTTC. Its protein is CASGGTGAYEQYF.